This T cell receptor beta chain came from a study of blood T cell repertoires in COVID-19. Study-level background: Researchers got acute and convalescent COVID-19 samples from the United States, Italy and Spain. Nucleic acid was either cDNA or gDNA, and it came from T cells, B-cell-depleted T cells, or PBMCs.

Under the authors' procedure: Estimated nucleated cell counts came from reference gene primer amplification. Sequencing was performed with immunoSEQ multiplex PCR; in TCRdb, only in-frame clones are kept and a portion is missing. That table supplies the V and J calls and clone size; D and trimming were determined from the DNA. The sample yields more than 80,000 clones, roughly four fifths seen once. CDR3 length: 14 amino acids. Trimming cost V 4 bases and J 5 bases; bases outside gene matches: 8. CDR1 is SGHTS, CDR2 YDEGEE, per germline. Sequenced sample: peripheral blood. The sequence was obtained from an elderly woman with active or convalescent COVID-19. The chain uses TRBV5-8 and TRBJ2-7; 8 bases are shared with TRBD1. The CDR3 protein is CASSLRTGLDEQYF. For the CDR3, the DNA is TGTGCCAGCAGCCTGCGGACAGGGCTCGACGAGCAGTACTTC.